This passage covers 30 T cell receptor beta chains from one sample sequenced in a study of shared clonotypes between healthy human individuals. Data came from immunoSEQ multiplex PCR; TCRdb stores just in-frame clones and leaves some out. The sample lists more than 850,000 clones; 70% to 80% were seen once. The specimen sequenced was memory CD4+ T cells from PBMCs. Subset denoted: CD45RA-negative fraction. The receptors were sampled from a man aged 18 to 30 in good health. Some clones in this sample may be carry-over from other donors' samples.

The chain is built from TRBV7-6 and TRBJ2-5; possibly TRBD2 for D (6 bases). Trimming left V 3 bases short and J 5 bases short, with 16 bases between. There are 15 residues in the CDR3. CDR1 SGHVS and CDR2 FNYEAQ come from the germline V gene. The CDR3, as DNA: TGTGCCAGCAGCTTCACAATGGGGGGAGAGGAGACCCAGTACTTC. This translates into CASSFTMGGEETQYF. The complete variable domain, with remaining parts taken from reference TRBV7-6 and TRBJ2-5, reads GAGVSQSPRYKVTKRGQDVALRCDPISGHVSLYWYRQALGQGPEFLTYFNYEAQQDKSGLPNDRFSAERPEGSISTLTIQRTEQRDSAMYRCASSFTMGGEETQYFGPGTRLLVL.

The V call is TRBV30, the J call TRBJ1-1; possibly TRBD1 for D (5 bases). The CDR3 is 12 residues long. Germline V gives CDR1 GTSNPN, CDR2 SVGIG (reference sequence). V shed 0 bases and J shed 6 bases, with 8 bases lying between them. CDR3 amino acids: CAWSVLGPEAFF. CDR3 in DNA: TGTGCCTGGAGTGTATTGGGACCTGAAGCTTTCTTT.

The genes are TRBV5-1 and TRBJ2-7; 8 bases line up with TRBD2. The CDR3 is 15 residues long. The germline V gene encodes CDR1 SGHRS and CDR2 YFSETQ. Trimming at V came to 6 bases and at J to 7 bases, leaving 15 bases not matched to a gene. The CDR3 protein is CASTVGSGKSGEQYF. In DNA, the CDR3 is TGCGCCAGCACGGTCGGTAGCGGGAAGTCGGGAGAGCAGTACTTC.

V is TRBV28 and J is TRBJ2-1; D not resolved. The CDR3 has 10 amino acids. Trimming left V 7 bases short and J 7 bases short, with 5 bases between. Germline V gives CDR1 MDHEN, CDR2 SYDVKM. This CDR3 is CASMYNEQFF. In DNA form, the CDR3 reads TGTGCCAGCATGTATAATGAGCAGTTCTTC.

This clone was detected once. This rearrangement joins TRBV28 to TRBJ2-7, with 9 nucleotides matching TRBD1. The germline gives CDR1 MDHEN, CDR2 SYDVKM. V trimming: 5 bases; J trimming: 7 bases; junction bases outside the gene matches: 9. This CDR3 has 14 amino acids. The CDR3 protein is CASSDDRGIWEQYF. In nucleotides, the CDR3 is TGTGCCAGCAGTGATGACAGGGGGATTTGGGAGCAGTACTTC.

As DNA, the CDR3 is TGTGCCAGCAGCCAAGCACGTGGTCTTGGCGTGGAGACCCAGTACTTC. Residues: CASSQARGLGVETQYF. V and J are TRBV4-2 and TRBJ2-5; unclear D gene. The CDR3 has 16 amino acids. Trimming pared 1 base from V and 5 bases from J, leaving 17 bases between. CDR1 and CDR2 (germline): LGHNA, YNFKEQ.

This clone was seen many times. This rearrangement joins TRBV23-1 to TRBJ1-1; perhaps TRBD1 as D (6 bases). TRBV23-1 qualifies as an ORF whose function is uncertain. V was trimmed by 8 bases and J by 2 bases, leaving 12 bases between them. The CDR3 is made up of 13 amino acids. Here the CDR3 reads CASAYRVNTEAFF. CDR3 bases: TGCGCCAGCGCCTACAGGGTAAACACTGAAGCTTTCTTT.

The chain couples TRBV5-5 to TRBJ1-2, with 9 bases matching TRBD1. Germline V lookup: CDR1 SGHKS, CDR2 YYEKEE (reference sequence). The CDR3 totals 17 residues. With 6 bases clipped from V and 4 bases from J, the junction kept 16 bases outside the gene matches. CDR3 bases: TGTGCCAGCACCCATGCCGGGACAGGGAGCCGTCGCTATGGCTACACCTTC. As protein: CASTHAGTGSRRYGYTF. The whole variable domain, filled in from reference TRBV5-5 and TRBJ1-2, reads DAGVTQSPTHLIKTRGQQVTLRCSPISGHKSVSWYQQVLGQGPQFIFQYYEKEERGRGNFPDRFSARQFPNYSSELNVNALLLGDSALYLCASTHAGTGSRRYGYTFGSGTRLTVV.

The rearrangement links TRBV7-7 to TRBJ2-7; TRBD2 might be the D (5 bases). With 5 bases removed from V and 6 bases from J, the gap between germline ends came to 17 bases. The length of the CDR3 is 14 residues. Germline V gene sequence: CDR1 SSHAT, CDR2 FNYEAQ (reference sequence). In DNA, the CDR3 is TGTGCCAGCAGCATACAACCGGGGTCGAGCGAGCAGTACTTC. Amino acid sequence: CASSIQPGSSEQYF.

This clone turned up a few times. The chain combines TRBV28 with TRBJ1-5; D is undetermined. The CDR3 has 15 residues. Between the trimmed V and J ends, which lost 3 bases and 4 bases, there was a span of 13 bases. Germline CDR1 MDHEN, CDR2 SYDVKM. The CDR3 DNA reads as TGTGCCAGCAGTTTGCCAACGGCCCCTAATCAGCCCCAGCATTTT. This sequence encodes CASSLPTAPNQPQHF.

This clone was detected a few times. Distinct nucleotide sequences in the sample also encode this CDR3. The chain links TRBV27 to TRBJ1-1; no clear D gene. Germline V gene sequence: CDR1 MNHEY, CDR2 SMNVEV (reference sequence). Trimming cost V 2 bases and J 0 bases, with 4 bases left between them. CDR3 length: 13 amino acids. CDR3 residues: CASSLTVNTEAFF. CDR3 DNA sequence: TGTGCCAGCAGTTTAACAGTGAACACTGAAGCTTTCTTT.

This clone turned up a few times. Distinct nucleotide sequences in the sample also encode this CDR3. V usage is TRBV6-5 and J usage is TRBJ1-2; D perhaps matches TRBD1 (5 bases). V lost 2 bases to trimming and J lost 2 bases, with 9 bases between them. Germline V gives CDR1 MNHEY, CDR2 SVGAGI. The length of the CDR3 is 14 residues. The CDR3 protein is CASSYRDRNYGYTF. The CDR3 DNA reads TGTGCCAGCAGTTACAGGGACCGAAACTATGGCTACACCTTC.

This clone was seen more than once but under ten times. This rearrangement joins TRBV30 to TRBJ1-2; 8 positions agree with TRBD1. The germline V gene encodes CDR1 GTSNPN and CDR2 SVGIG (reference sequence). V lost 3 bases and J lost 1; bases outside the gene matches: 4. The CDR3 contains 14 residues. Here the CDR3 DNA reads TGTGCCTGGAGACGGGACAGGAGTAACTATGGCTACACCTTC. Translated, it gives CAWRRDRSNYGYTF.

This chain connects TRBV18 to TRBJ2-5; D remains unclear. Germline V gene data show CDR1 as KGHSH and CDR2 as LQKENI. V lost 1 base to trimming and J lost 2 bases, with 8 bases between them. The CDR3 runs 14 residues. The CDR3 here is CASSPRRQQETQYF. The CDR3 region has the DNA TGTGCCAGCTCACCACGCAGGCAGCAAGAGACCCAGTACTTC.

CDR3 nucleotides: TGCGCCAGCAGCGGCGCAGGGATCCCGAACACTGAAGCTTTCTTT. Translated, it gives CASSGAGIPNTEAFF. The genes are TRBV5-1 and TRBJ1-1, with D perhaps TRBD1 (5 bases). V shed 4 bases and J shed 1 base, with 14 bases lying between them. Germline values: CDR1 SGHRS, CDR2 YFSETQ. The CDR3 totals 15 residues.

V is TRBV29-1 and J is TRBJ2-1, with D tentatively TRBD2 (6 bases). This CDR3 region has 14 residues. Germline-derived CDR1 and CDR2 are SQVTM and ANQGSEA. The V end lost 4 bases, the J end lost 5 bases, and 15 bases lay between the germline ends. This CDR3 reads CSVASWRENNEQFF. The CDR3 DNA follows: TGCAGCGTTGCGTCGTGGCGGGAAAACAATGAGCAGTTCTTC.

The V gene is TRBV7-2, the J gene TRBJ2-5; D gene ambiguous. V lost 3 bases to trimming and J lost 5 bases, with 10 bases between them. Germline-derived CDR1 and CDR2 are SGHTA and FQGNSA. The CDR3 is made up of 13 amino acids. CDR3: CASSLMVRETQYF. Here the CDR3 DNA reads TGTGCCAGCAGCTTGATGGTCCGGGAGACCCAGTACTTC.

J is TRBJ2-3 and V is TRBV4-1; tentative D call: TRBD1 (6 bases). This CDR3 is 16 amino acids long. Germline V gene sequence: CDR1 MGHRA, CDR2 YSYEKL. V lost 0 bases and J 2 bases, leaving 12 bases between the germline ends. In nucleotides, the CDR3 is TGCGCCAGCAGCCAAGAAGACAGGTTAGTCACAGATACGCAGTATTTT. As protein: CASSQEDRLVTDTQYF.

The chain couples TRBV5-1 to TRBJ1-2; D gene unclear. The CDR3 consists of 13 residues. From germline, CDR1 is SGHRS and CDR2 YFSETQ. Between the trimmed V and J ends, which lost 0 bases and 8 bases, there was a span of 11 bases. The CDR3 protein is CASSLGPLGGYTF. For the CDR3, the DNA is TGCGCCAGCAGCTTGGGTCCCCTAGGAGGCTACACCTTC.

Points on this clone: The sample carries other DNA sequences with the same CDR3. This rearrangement joins TRBV28 to TRBJ1-2, with D unclear. With 6 bases removed from V and 2 bases from J, the gap between germline ends came to 13 bases. Germline CDR1 is MDHEN and CDR2 is SYDVKM. The CDR3 spans 14 residues. As DNA, the CDR3 is TGTGCCAGCAGCCTCACGGCGTTAAACTATGGCTACACCTTC. Amino acid sequence: CASSLTALNYGYTF.

The chain links TRBV28 to TRBJ2-1; 8 bases are shared with TRBD2. V trimming: 5 bases; J trimming: 0 bases; junction bases outside the gene matches: 12. The CDR3 spans 18 residues. Germline-derived CDR1 and CDR2 are MDHEN and SYDVKM. The CDR3 loop reads CASSPPGLGFTSYNEQFF. CDR3 bases: TGTGCCAGCAGTCCGCCGGGACTAGGATTCACCTCCTACAATGAGCAGTTCTTC.

V gene TRBV9 combines with J gene TRBJ2-7; the D is unclear. The CDR3 has 17 amino acids. V was cut by 4 bases and J by 2 bases, with 22 bases left in between. Germline CDR1 and CDR2: SGDLS and YYNGEE. CDR3 sequence: CASSSVADGRYTYEQYF. The CDR3 nucleotides are TGTGCCAGCAGCTCAGTAGCAGATGGACGGTATACCTACGAGCAGTACTTC.

This clone has only a few counts. The chain links TRBV30 to TRBJ2-5; 8 nucleotides line up with TRBD2. The germline gives CDR1 GTSNPN, CDR2 SVGIG (reference sequence). With 4 bases clipped from V and 5 bases from J, the junction kept 6 bases outside the gene matches. The CDR3 sequence is 13 residues long. The CDR3 DNA reads TGTGCCTGGACCGGGACTAGAACGGAGACCCAGTACTTC. This codes for CAWTGTRTETQYF.

The chain carries TRBV9 and TRBJ1-4, with D hard to call. This CDR3 comprises 16 residues. CDR1 and CDR2 from the germline V gene are SGDLS and YYNGEE. Between the trimmed V and J ends, which lost 6 bases and 6 bases, there was a span of 21 bases. CDR3 region: CASTPPFGGCDEKLFF. DNA for the CDR3: TGTGCCAGCACCCCCCCTTTCGGCGGTTGTGATGAAAAACTGTTTTTT.

This chain uses TRBV2 with TRBJ2-2; D might be TRBD2 (6 bases). The CDR3 length is 16 residues. V was pared by 4 bases and J by 5 bases, with 17 bases between. Germline V gene lookup returns CDR1 SNHLY and CDR2 FYNNEI. Here the CDR3 reads CASSGAGGPWTGELFF. The CDR3 DNA follows: TGTGCCAGCAGTGGAGCGGGTGGGCCGTGGACCGGGGAGCTGTTTTTT.

The chain links TRBV15 to TRBJ2-2, with 8 bases aligning to TRBD1. Losses at the gene ends were 1 base for V and 6 bases for J; bases not matched to a gene: 7. The CDR3 is 16 amino acids. Germline V lookup: CDR1 LNHNV, CDR2 YYDKDF (reference sequence). The chain's CDR3 is CATSRAGGTGPGELFF. The CDR3 DNA reads TGTGCCACCAGCAGAGCAGGAGGGACAGGACCCGGGGAGCTGTTTTTT.

The V and J genes are TRBV4-1 and TRBJ2-3, with 11 bases identical to TRBD2. The ends lost 1 base at V and 2 bases at J; junction bases unmatched: 5. Germline V gene lookup returns CDR1 MGHRA and CDR2 YSYEKL. CDR3 size: 17 residues. In nucleotides, the CDR3 is TGCGCCAGCAGCCAAGTGTTAGCGGGAGGGGCCACAGATACGCAGTATTTT. Translated: CASSQVLAGGATDTQYF.

About this clone itself: The sample holds other DNA sequences that translate to the same CDR3. The CDR3 DNA is TGCAGCGCAGGGGTTTCCACCGGGGAGCTGTTTTTT. Translating it yields CSAGVSTGELFF. V is TRBV29-1 and J is TRBJ2-2; weak D call: TRBD1 (6 bases). Germline CDR1 SQVTM, CDR2 ANQGSEA. This CDR3 region has 12 residues. V lost 7 bases to trimming and J lost 4 bases, with 10 bases between them.

The V call is TRBV27, the J call TRBJ2-3; 13 bases fit TRBD2. This CDR3 is built from 18 residues. The V and J ends lost 5 bases and 7 bases, in that order; junction bases with no gene match: 15. Germline V CDR1 and CDR2: MNHEY, SMNVEV (reference sequence). As DNA, the CDR3 is TGTGCCAGCAGTCCCGCCGGCAGGGGGACTAGCGGGACTAATACGCAGTATTTT. Encoded protein: CASSPAGRGTSGTNTQYF.

The rearrangement links TRBV2 to TRBJ2-4; D is undetermined. Deletions cut 6 bases from V and 12 bases from J, with 15 bases between. Germline CDR1 SNHLY, CDR2 FYNNEI. The CDR3 extends over 12 amino acids. The CDR3 DNA reads as TGTGCCAGCAGGCCGGACCCCCCGCCTCAGTACTTC. Translated: CASRPDPPPQYF.